Below are 13 T cell receptor beta chains sequenced from a single sample in a study of vaccination and CD4 T cells after COVID-19. Antigen specificity for these receptors is unknown. With the Oncomine TCR Beta short-read assay, DNA from cultured CD4+ T cells was sequenced. TCRdb recomputed calls from the PCR reads with MiXCR, one row per CDR3 protein. Of about 20,000 distinct CDR3 sequences in the sample, around 80% are singletons; the top ten hold about 18%. Treatment meaning: roughly ten-day PBMC culture with coronavirus spike peptide pools or control peptides (ViraFEST assay). Sequenced here: CD4+ T cells from blood, cultured in vitro, sampled after SARS-CoV-2 vaccination. The origin of the receptors is a human donor who received a COVID-19 vaccine.

J is TRBJ1-2 and V is TRBV6-2 or TRBV6-3; D is unresolved. The CDR3 is 14 amino acids. The germline V and J ends were trimmed by 2 bases and 2 bases, with 9 bases remaining between them. The germline CDR1 and CDR2 sequences are MNHEY and SVGEGT. The CDR3 region is CASSYVGGNYGYTF. Here the CDR3 DNA reads TGTGCCAGCAGTTACGTCGGCGGAAACTATGGCTACACCTTC.

V and J are TRBV19 and TRBJ1-3; D uncertain. Trimming took 10 bases from V and 2 from J, leaving 15 bases between them. The germline V gene encodes CDR1 LNHDA and CDR2 SQIVND (reference sequence). The CDR3 is 14 residues long. In DNA form, the CDR3 reads TGTGCCACTTATGCCCAGAAAGCTGGAAACACCATATATTTT. Its protein product is CATYAQKAGNTIYF. The full variable domain, its missing parts supplied by reference TRBV19 and TRBJ1-3, is DGGITQSPKYLFRKEGQNVTLSCEQNLNHDAMYWYRQDPGQGLRLIYYSQIVNDFQKGDIAEGYSVSREKKESFPLTVTSAQKNPTAFYLCATYAQKAGNTIYFGEGSWLTVV.

The chain links TRBV7-9 to TRBJ1-3; 8 nucleotides match TRBD1. Trimming removed 0 bases from V and 1 base from J; junction bases left unmatched: 11. The germline CDR1 and CDR2 sequences are SEHNR and FQNEAQ (reference sequence). The CDR3 has 19 amino acids. The CDR3 DNA is TGTGCCAGCAGCTTAGCCGGGACAGGCGCTATTTCTTCTGGAAACACCATATATTTT. This codes for CASSLAGTGAISSGNTIYF.

J is TRBJ1-5 and V is TRBV19; D ambiguous. V lost 2 bases and J 6 bases, leaving 5 bases between the germline ends. CDR3 length: 12 amino acids. Germline V gene sequence: CDR1 LNHDA, CDR2 SQIVND (reference sequence). The CDR3 sequence is CASSILGQPQHF. The CDR3 DNA reads as TGTGCCAGTAGTATACTAGGTCAGCCCCAGCATTTT.

The chain combines TRBV7-2 with TRBJ1-2; 7 bases agree with TRBD1. V lost 5 bases and J lost 4; bases outside the gene matches: 7. The CDR3 is 14 amino acids. Germline V CDR1 and CDR2: SGHTA, FQGNSA. The CDR3 protein is CASSGQARGYGYTF. CDR3 in DNA: TGTGCCAGCAGCGGACAGGCCAGGGGCTATGGCTACACCTTC.

The chain employs TRBV7-6 and TRBJ2-1, with 8 bases lining up with TRBD1. CDR3 length equals 15 residues. From germline, CDR1 is SGHVS and CDR2 FNYEAQ. V trimming: 5 bases; J trimming: 7 bases; junction bases outside the gene matches: 10. The CDR3 sequence is CASSTSRGPGNEQFF. CDR3 DNA: TGTGCCAGCAGCACCTCCAGGGGGCCGGGAAATGAGCAGTTCTTC. Complete variable domain (other parts from reference TRBV7-6 and TRBJ2-1): GAGVSQSPRYKVTKRGQDVALRCDPISGHVSLYWYRQALGQGPEFLTYFNYEAQQDKSGLPNDRFSAERPEGSISTLTIQRTEQRDSAMYRCASSTSRGPGNEQFFGPGTRLTVL.

The V and J genes are TRBV20-1 and TRBJ1-6; perhaps TRBD1 as D (6 bases). V dropped 6 bases and J dropped 5 bases, with 14 bases sitting between them. This CDR3 has 14 residues. Germline V gives CDR1 DFQATT, CDR2 SNEGSKA (reference sequence). In DNA form, the CDR3 reads TGCAGTGCGACAGACAGGACCAATAATTCACCCCTCCACTTT. It specifies CSATDRTNNSPLHF.

This sequence joins TRBV20-1 and TRBJ2-2; no reliable D call. Trimming removed 0 bases at V and 3 bases at J, with 11 bases between. This CDR3 comprises 15 residues. Germline CDR1 is DFQATT and CDR2 is SNEGSKA (reference sequence). The CDR3 region is CSARDPWSYTGELFF. CDR3 DNA: TGCAGTGCTAGAGATCCTTGGTCTTACACCGGGGAGCTGTTTTTT.

The genes are TRBV2 and TRBJ1-6, with D perhaps matching TRBD1 (6 bases). This CDR3 comprises 14 residues. Germline V lookup: CDR1 SNHLY, CDR2 FYNNEI. Trimming shortened V by 8 bases and J by 8 bases, and 16 bases separated the two germline ends. CDR3 DNA: TGTGCCAGCGCTCCCGGGACATACCATTCACCCCTCCACTTT. Translation gives CASAPGTYHSPLHF.

This chain connects TRBV11-2 to TRBJ2-7; D is possibly TRBD1 (6 bases). V lost 6 bases to trimming and J lost 3 bases, with 9 bases between them. Germline V gene sequence: CDR1 SGHAT, CDR2 FQNNGV. The CDR3 totals 12 residues. This chain's CDR3 is CASSQQGYEQYF. CDR3 in DNA: TGTGCCAGCAGTCAACAGGGCTACGAGCAGTACTTC.

DNA of the CDR3: TGTGCCACCAGCAGAGAGGGGACAGGGTTCGGCTACACCTTC. Amino acids: CATSREGTGFGYTF. The V call is TRBV15, the J call TRBJ1-2; 9 bases map to TRBD1. CDR1 and CDR2 (germline): LNHNV, YYDKDF (reference sequence). This CDR3 is 14 amino acids long. V lost 0 bases and J lost 8; bases outside the gene matches: 4. The full variable domain, its missing parts supplied by reference TRBV15 and TRBJ1-2, is DAMVIQNPRYQVTQFGKPVTLSCSQTLNHNVMYWYQQKSSQAPKLLFHYYDKDFNNEADTPDNFQSRRPNTSFCFLDIRSPGLGDTAMYLCATSREGTGFGYTFGSGTRLTVV.

The V and J genes are TRBV30 and TRBJ1-5; tentatively, D is TRBD1 (5 bases). Trimming removed 0 bases at V and 0 bases at J, with 6 bases between. The CDR3 spans 14 residues. The germline V gene encodes CDR1 GTSNPN and CDR2 SVGIG (reference sequence). The DNA of the CDR3 is TGTGCCTGGAGTGTCAGGGTTAGCAATCAGCCCCAGCATTTT. Protein product: CAWSVRVSNQPQHF.

The genes are TRBV12-3 or TRBV12-4 and TRBJ2-1, with TRBD2 identical over 9 bases. The V gene end was trimmed by 4 bases and the J gene end by 5 bases; junction bases not matched to a gene: 12. This CDR3 is built from 17 residues. The CDR3 spells CASSSRSGGAGNNEQFF. The CDR3 nucleotides read TGTGCCAGCAGTTCGCGTAGCGGGGGCGCGGGTAACAATGAGCAGTTCTTC.